A single sample is the source of the 15 T cell receptor beta chains below, sequenced in a study of shared clonotypes between healthy human individuals. Only in-frame clones appear in the TCRdb table, and some are missing; sequencing was by immunoSEQ multiplex PCR. Seen here are about 670,000 clones, approximately 79% observed once, and the top ten hold under 2%. Input material: memory CD4+ T cells sorted from blood. Documented subset: CD45RA-negative fraction. These receptors were collected from a woman in her 30s in good health.

The chain joins TRBV6-1 to TRBJ2-7, with D unclear. Germline values: CDR1 MNHNS, CDR2 SASEGT. The CDR3 loop spans 14 amino acids. V lost 2 bases and J lost 0, with 8 bases in between. Written as DNA, the CDR3 is TGTGCCAGCAGTGAATGGTGGAGCTCCTACGAGCAGTACTTC. Protein: CASSEWWSSYEQYF.

The V gene is TRBV19, the J gene TRBJ2-1; D perhaps matches TRBD2 (5 bases). Trimming pared 7 bases from V and 0 bases from J, leaving 13 bases between. From germline, CDR1 is LNHDA and CDR2 SQIVND (reference sequence). The CDR3 totals 15 residues. The CDR3: CASNGLPSSYNEQFF. The DNA of the CDR3 is TGTGCCAGTAACGGACTCCCGAGCTCCTACAATGAGCAGTTCTTC.

This clone occurred a few times. This chain uses TRBV28 with TRBJ1-2, with a weak D call TRBD1 (5 bases). Trimming took 4 bases from V and 1 from J, leaving 13 bases between them. Germline V gives CDR1 MDHEN, CDR2 SYDVKM. This CDR3 has 15 residues. CDR3 sequence reads: CASSSSPQVNYGYTF. The CDR3 DNA follows: TGTGCCAGCAGTTCGAGCCCACAGGTTAACTATGGCTACACCTTC.

The chain joins TRBV18 to TRBJ2-1, with D perhaps matching TRBD1 or TRBD2 (5 bases each). V lost 4 bases, J lost 10 bases, and 8 bases lay in between. Germline-derived CDR1 and CDR2 are KGHSH and LQKENI. The CDR3 has 11 amino acids. The CDR3 nucleotides read TGTGCCAGCTCACGAGGGGAGGAGCAGTTCTTC. Protein: CASSRGEEQFF. The full variable domain, its missing parts supplied by reference TRBV18 and TRBJ2-1, is NAGVMQNPRHLVRRRGQEARLRCSPMKGHSHVYWYRQLPEEGLKFMVYLQKENIIDESGMPKERFSAEFPKEGPSILRIQQVVRGDSAAYFCASSRGEEQFFGPGTRLTVL.

The chain joins TRBV28 to TRBJ2-7, with TRBD2 matching 7 bases. The CDR3 consists of 15 residues. The germline V gene has CDR1 MDHEN and CDR2 SYDVKM. Unmatched junction bases numbered 9, after V lost 5 bases and J lost 2 bases. DNA of the CDR3: TGTGCCAGCAGTGTTAGCGGGTGGCTGACCTACGAGCAGTACTTC. Amino acids: CASSVSGWLTYEQYF.

The chain carries TRBV15 and TRBJ1-5; 10 bases map to TRBD1. The CDR3 runs to 20 residues. From germline, CDR1 is LNHNV and CDR2 YYDKDF (reference sequence). Trimming at V came to 11 bases and at J to 2 bases, leaving 24 bases not matched to a gene. The CDR3 reads CAAGTFLRQGARVGNQPQHF. The CDR3 DNA reads TGTGCCGCTGGAACATTTCTGCGACAGGGGGCTAGGGTAGGCAATCAGCCCCAGCATTTT.

The chain uses TRBV9 and TRBJ2-2; D is perhaps TRBD2 (6 bases). V lost 4 bases to trimming and J lost 6 bases, with 10 bases between them. This CDR3 has 13 amino acids. Germline V gene data show CDR1 as SGDLS and CDR2 as YYNGEE. CDR3 residues: CASSPTRAGELFF. The DNA of the CDR3 is TGTGCCAGCAGCCCGACTAGGGCCGGGGAGCTGTTTTTT.

This clone was observed once. The genes are TRBV11-2 and TRBJ2-3, with 7 bases lining up with TRBD2. This CDR3 comprises 15 residues. Germline trimming cut 2 bases from V and 1 base from J; bases unmatched to any gene: 3. From germline, CDR1 is SGHAT and CDR2 FQNNGV. The CDR3 reads CASSLLAERTDTQYF. In nucleotides, the CDR3 is TGTGCCAGCAGCTTACTAGCGGAACGCACAGATACGCAGTATTTT.

The chain has TRBV4-1 and TRBJ1-5, with D hard to call. The CDR3 is 14 amino acids. The germline V gene encodes CDR1 MGHRA and CDR2 YSYEKL. V dropped 0 bases and J dropped 5 bases, with 8 bases sitting between them. The CDR3 is CASSQDERYQPQHF. The CDR3 region has the DNA TGCGCCAGCAGCCAAGATGAAAGGTATCAGCCCCAGCATTTT.

Only one count was recorded for this clone. The identical CDR3 is also encoded by other nucleotide sequences in the sample. The rearrangement joins TRBV28 to TRBJ1-5; 10 positions match TRBD1. The V gene end was trimmed by 4 bases and the J gene end by 1 base; junction bases not matched to a gene: 4. Germline-derived CDR1 and CDR2 are MDHEN and SYDVKM. There are 16 residues in the CDR3. In nucleotides, the CDR3 is TGTGCCAGCAGTTCTCCGGGACAGGGGAGCAATCAGCCCCAGCATTTT. Its translation is CASSSPGQGSNQPQHF.

About this clone: The sample contains more than one DNA sequence encoding this CDR3. The genes are TRBV4-1 and TRBJ2-3; no definite D call. Per the germline V gene, CDR1 is MGHRA and CDR2 is YSYEKL. CDR3 size: 12 residues. V was clipped by 4 bases and J by 6 bases, with 8 bases between them. The CDR3 loop reads CASSLPQDTQYF. CDR3 bases: TGCGCCAGCAGCCTTCCGCAGGATACGCAGTATTTT.

The chain couples TRBV5-6 to TRBJ2-2; no reliable D call. This CDR3 contains 14 residues. Germline V gives CDR1 SGHDT, CDR2 YYEEEE. Trimming removed 3 bases at V and 3 bases at J, with 9 bases between. The CDR3 spells CASSYLGDTGELFF. CDR3 DNA sequence: TGTGCCAGCAGCTACCTTGGGGACACCGGGGAGCTGTTTTTT.

The chain joins TRBV2 to TRBJ2-2; TRBD1 agrees at 8 bases. CDR3 length equals 15 residues. Germline V gene sequence: CDR1 SNHLY, CDR2 FYNNEI. V was pared by 1 base and J by 3 bases, with 1 base of the junction left unmatched. CDR3 in DNA: TGTGCCAGCAGTGAAGGGACAGGGTACACCGGGGAGCTGTTTTTT. Translated, it gives CASSEGTGYTGELFF. Full variable domain (remainder filled in from reference TRBV2 and TRBJ2-2): EPEVTQTPSHQVTQMGQEVILRCVPISNHLYFYWYRQILGQKVEFLVSFYNNEISEKSEIFDDQFSVERPDGSNFTLKIRSTKLEDSAMYFCASSEGTGYTGELFFGEGSRLTVL.

In this sample, this clone turned up once. The gene calls are TRBV7-3 and TRBJ1-1, with 7 bases fitting TRBD1. Germline V gene sequence: CDR1 SGHTA, CDR2 FQGTGA. CDR3 length: 16 amino acids. The trim removed 2 bases at V and 0 bases at J, leaving 6 bases unmatched. The CDR3 is CASSLSPGGMNTEAFF. The CDR3 DNA reads as TGTGCCAGCAGCTTATCGCCAGGGGGGATGAACACTGAAGCTTTCTTT.

This rearrangement joins TRBV6-5 to TRBJ1-1; D is ambiguous. This CDR3 comprises 15 residues. The V end was cut by 0 bases, the J end by 1 base, with 9 bases between. Germline-derived CDR1 and CDR2 are MNHEY and SVGAGI. The CDR3 DNA sequence: TGTGCCAGCAGTTACTCGGAGTCGCCGAACACTGAAGCTTTCTTT. Translation gives CASSYSESPNTEAFF.